The clone carrying this T cell receptor (beta chain) appeared once. These data originate in a study of blood T cell repertoires in COVID-19. Per the original data handling: Reference gene primer amplification gave estimated nucleated cell counts. TCRdb's table, derived via immunoSEQ multiplex PCR, lists solely in-frame clones and lacks some. The V and J calls and the clone size are those of that table, but D and trimming were determined from the DNA. The sample has about 71,000 clones; approximately 80% are singletons. Per germline, CDR1 SGDLS and CDR2 YYNGEE. Losses at the gene ends were 4 bases for V and 7 bases for J; bases not matched to a gene: 7. CDR3 size: 15 residues.

The sample was peripheral blood. The chain couples TRBV9 to TRBJ1-6; 8 positions match TRBD1. The sequence derives from a man in his 70s with acute or convalescent COVID-19. The CDR3 region is CASSTTGQGNSPLHF. CDR3 DNA: TGTGCCAGCAGCACGACAGGACAGGGCAATTCACCCCTCCACTTT.